This T cell receptor (beta chain) stems from a study of blood T cell repertoires in COVID-19. At the level of the study: Sites across the United States, Italy and Spain contributed samples from acute and convalescent COVID-19. The analysed material was cDNA or gDNA that came from T cells, B-cell-depleted T cells, or PBMCs.

This clone was seen a single time. In the original analysis: Reference gene primer amplification yielded estimated nucleated cell counts. Clones were sequenced by immunoSEQ multiplex PCR, and TCRdb holds only the in-frame ones, with some missing. V, J and clone size derive from that table, while D and trimming were established from the DNA sequence. This table has approximately 120,000 clones, 84% appearing once. From germline, CDR1 is LNHDA and CDR2 SQIVND (reference sequence). Trimming at V came to 6 bases and at J to 2 bases, leaving 11 bases not matched to a gene. CDR3 length: 16 residues. The specimen sequenced was peripheral blood. This rearrangement joins TRBV19 to TRBJ2-3; TRBD1 aligns across 7 bases. The TCR sequence derives from a human donor in a cohort sampled during active COVID-19. The CDR3 bases are TGTGCCAGTAGAAACCAGGACAGGTCTTCCACAGATACGCAGTATTTT. Translation gives CASRNQDRSSTDTQYF. The full variable domain, its missing parts supplied by reference TRBV19 and TRBJ2-3, is DGGITQSPKYLFRKEGQNVTLSCEQNLNHDAMYWYRQDPGQGLRLIYYSQIVNDFQKGDIAEGYSVSREKKESFPLTVTSAQKNPTAFYLCASRNQDRSSTDTQYFGPGTRLTVL.